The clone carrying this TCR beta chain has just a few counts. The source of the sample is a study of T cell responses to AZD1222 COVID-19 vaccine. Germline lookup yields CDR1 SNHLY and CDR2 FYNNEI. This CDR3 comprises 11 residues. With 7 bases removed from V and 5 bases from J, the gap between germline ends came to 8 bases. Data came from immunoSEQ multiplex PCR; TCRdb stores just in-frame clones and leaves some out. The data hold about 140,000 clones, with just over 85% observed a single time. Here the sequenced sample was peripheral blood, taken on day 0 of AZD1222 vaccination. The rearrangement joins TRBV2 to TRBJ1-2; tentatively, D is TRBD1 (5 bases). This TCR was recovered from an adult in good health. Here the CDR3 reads CASTRGYGYTF. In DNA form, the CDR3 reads TGTGCCAGCACAAGGGGATATGGCTACACCTTC.